The 14 T cell receptor beta chains below come from one sample, sequenced in a study of CD8 T cells in ankylosing spondylitis. From the 5' RACE reads, TCRdb called clonotypes with MiXCR, one entry per CDR3 protein. The profile shows 250,000 to 400,000 distinct CDR3 sequences, 11% of them singletons. Sequencing input: blood, either unsorted or a sorted T cell fraction (not recorded which). The receptors were gathered from a female donor with ankylosing spondylitis or in good health (not recorded which).

This clonotype was observed many times. The chain recombines TRBV29-1 with TRBJ1-4; D unclear. This CDR3 contains 13 residues. Per germline, CDR1 SQVTM and CDR2 ANQGSEA. Trimming removed 2 bases at V and 10 bases at J, with 14 bases between. The chain's CDR3 is CSVETGEVGKLFF. Here the CDR3 DNA reads TGCAGCGTTGAAACCGGAGAAGTTGGAAAACTGTTTTTT. Supplemented by reference TRBV29-1 and TRBJ1-4, the full variable domain reads SAVISQKPSRDICQRGTSLTIQCQVDSQVTMMFWYRQQPGQSLTLIATANQGSEATYESGFVIDKFPISRPNLTFSTLTVSNMSPEDSSIYLCSVETGEVGKLFFGSGTQLSVL.

A few counts support this clonotype. The chain uses TRBV3-1 and TRBJ2-6; D may correspond to TRBD1 or TRBD2 (6 bases each). The V end lost 1 base, the J end lost 0 bases, and 22 bases lay between the germline ends. CDR3 length: 21 residues. CDR1 and CDR2 (germline): LGHDT, YNNKEL (reference sequence). Written as DNA, the CDR3 is TGTGCCAGCAGCCAAGTAGGGGGGCGCAGGGTTCCCGACTCTGGGGCCAACGTCCTGACTTTC. Encoded protein: CASSQVGGRRVPDSGANVLTF.

This clonotype was recorded a few times. This sequence joins TRBV11-2 and TRBJ2-1; 8 bases match TRBD2. The CDR3 spans 12 residues. The germline gives CDR1 SGHAT, CDR2 FQNNGV. J was trimmed by 10 bases and V by 2 bases; bases with no gene match: 1. The CDR3 nucleotides read TGTGCCAGCAGCTTACGGGGGGGGGAGCAGTTCTTC. Amino acid sequence: CASSLRGGEQFF.

This clonotype was seen at least ten times. The chain carries TRBV29-1 and TRBJ1-3, with TRBD1 matching over 7 bases. The ends lost 6 bases at V and 1 base at J; junction bases unmatched: 3. CDR3 size: 13 residues. Germline loops: CDR1 SQVTM, CDR2 ANQGSEA. CDR3 bases: TGCAGCGTGGGGGACAGTTCTGGAAACACCATATATTTT. The encoded protein is CSVGDSSGNTIYF.

This clonotype was seen repeatedly, ten times or more. The CDR3 is CSAGTGRNSPLHF. The CDR3 DNA sequence: TGCAGTGCTGGGACAGGGCGTAATTCACCCCTCCACTTT. The V and J genes are TRBV20-1 and TRBJ1-6, with 9 bases identical to TRBD1. Germline CDR1 reads DFQATT; CDR2 reads SNEGSKA (reference sequence). CDR3 length equals 13 residues. The V gene end was trimmed by 5 bases and the J gene end by 6 bases; junction bases not matched to a gene: 2.

This clonotype was seen repeatedly, ten times or more. This sequence joins TRBV20-1 and TRBJ1-2; D unresolved. From germline, CDR1 is DFQATT and CDR2 SNEGSKA (reference sequence). Between the trimmed V and J ends, which lost 6 bases and 4 bases, there was a span of 21 bases. This CDR3 has 15 residues. The chain's CDR3 is CSAPPRQEAAYGYTF. The CDR3 region has the DNA TGCAGTGCCCCCCCGAGGCAGGAGGCGGCCTATGGCTACACCTTC.

This clonotype has a count of ten or more. The chain has TRBV7-6 and TRBJ2-7; D call uncertain. The V gene lost 6 bases and the J gene lost 4 bases, with 13 bases spanning the gap. From germline, CDR1 is SGHVS and CDR2 FNYEAQ. CDR3 length: 13 amino acids. This chain's CDR3 is CASSQSASYEQYF. CDR3 sequence (DNA): TGTGCCAGCAGTCAATCGGCATCTTACGAGCAGTACTTC.

The sample holds many counts of this clonotype. The CDR3 here is CSARDPRVTNTEAFF. CDR3 nucleotides: TGCAGTGCTAGAGATCCTAGGGTTACAAACACTGAAGCTTTCTTT. V gene TRBV20-1 combines with J gene TRBJ1-1; D is undetermined. CDR1 and CDR2 (germline): DFQATT, SNEGSKA (reference sequence). Trimming shortened V by 0 bases and J by 2 bases, and 13 bases separated the two germline ends. CDR3 length: 15 amino acids.

This clonotype was counted only a few times. CDR3 residues: CASGGGLLNEQFF. The CDR3 bases are TGTGCCAGCGGGGGGGGACTCCTCAATGAGCAGTTCTTC. The chain has TRBV2 and TRBJ2-1, with TRBD2 matching 7 bases. This CDR3 region has 13 residues. With V trimmed by 8 bases and J by 6 bases, 7 bases remained unmatched. The germline V gene encodes CDR1 SNHLY and CDR2 FYNNEI.

Ten or more counts support this clonotype. J is TRBJ2-3 and V is TRBV12-3 or TRBV12-4; TRBD1 agrees at 10 bases. The CDR3 has 13 amino acids. The junction had 5 bases not matched to a gene; V was cut back by 8 bases and J by 6 bases. CDR3 bases: TGTGCCAGCGAGGGGACAGGGGTGGATACGCAGTATTTT. Protein: CASEGTGVDTQYF.

This clonotype has at least ten counts. The chain recombines TRBV11-3 with TRBJ2-2; the match to TRBD1 covers 8 bases. V was pared by 4 bases and J by 6 bases, with 25 bases of the junction left unmatched. Germline assignment: CDR1 SGHNT and CDR2 YENEEA. This CDR3 region has 21 residues. CDR3 loop: CASSSTVLGRGPTFGSGELFF. CDR3 nucleotides: TGTGCCAGCAGCTCTACGGTACTCGGCAGGGGGCCTACATTCGGGTCCGGGGAGCTGTTTTTT.

This clonotype was observed a few times. V and J are TRBV7-8 and TRBJ2-3; D is perhaps TRBD2 (5 bases). From germline, CDR1 is SGHVS and CDR2 FQNEAQ. This CDR3 has 17 residues. Trimming pared 2 bases from V and 0 bases from J, leaving 15 bases between. Here the CDR3 reads CASSLLASAGSTDTQYF. CDR3 sequence (DNA): TGTGCCAGCAGCTTATTGGCATCCGCGGGTAGCACAGATACGCAGTATTTT. The variable domain in full, completed from reference TRBV7-8 and TRBJ2-3, reads GAGVSQSPRYKVAKRGQDVALRCDPISGHVSLFWYQQALGQGPEFLTYFQNEAQLDKSGLPSDRFFAERPEGSVSTLKIQRTQQEDSAVYLCASSLLASAGSTDTQYFGPGTRLTVL.

This clonotype was seen many times. The chain links TRBV4-1 to TRBJ1-2; no clear D. From germline, CDR1 is MGHRA and CDR2 YSYEKL. This CDR3 comprises 14 residues. V lost 4 bases and J lost 4, with 13 bases in between. CDR3 bases: TGCGCCAGCAGCCCCTCCGGGGAGGCCTATGGCTACACCTTC. Its protein is CASSPSGEAYGYTF.

In its sample, this clonotype was seen many times. The V and J genes are TRBV29-1 and TRBJ1-2, with D possibly TRBD1 on 5 matching bases. V lost 2 bases and J 8 bases, leaving 9 bases between the germline ends. CDR3 length: 11 residues. The germline V gene encodes CDR1 SQVTM and CDR2 ANQGSEA. The DNA of the CDR3 is TGCAGCGTTGAAACAGGAGCGGGCTACACCTTC. This encodes CSVETGAGYTF.